The present T cell receptor beta chain was sequenced within a study of cytomegalovirus exposure and HLA in healthy donors. The overall study: Earlier findings included 117 million unique TCR beta sequences obtained from 180 million or so T cells. In an early release, HLA-typed donors contributed about 80 million unique TCR sequences.

Findings and caveats of the study: TCR beta chains numbering under 200 were designated cytomegalovirus-associated.

V lost 0 bases and J lost 2, with 9 bases in between. From germline, CDR1 is SGHDT and CDR2 YYEEEE. The CDR3 length is 15 residues. This clone appeared a few times. What it binds is not known. In the PCR, 60 Vbeta and 13 Jbeta primers were used. Sequencing was performed with immunoSEQ multiplex PCR; in TCRdb, only in-frame clones are kept and a portion is missing. The sample records 90,000 to 140,000 clones, about 80% being singletons. Sample: PBMCs. This TCR came from a man in his thirties or forties in good health and CMV-seronegative. The chain couples TRBV5-6 to TRBJ1-5; D remains ambiguous. The CDR3 DNA reads as TGTGCCAGCAGCTTGGACGGGGTGGGCAATCAGCCCCAGCATTTT. It codes for CASSLDGVGNQPQHF.